This entry lists 2 T cell receptor beta chains sequenced from one sample in a study of T cell responses to AZD1222 COVID-19 vaccine. Generated by immunoSEQ multiplex PCR, the TCRdb table keeps only in-frame clones and is missing some. Here the sample spans 100,000 to 120,000 clones, 88% being singletons. Sequences were derived from peripheral blood, sampled on day 0 of AZD1222 vaccination. These receptors came from an adult in good health.

The chain employs TRBV21-1 and TRBJ2-7; the table gives TRBD1 as D, unverified against the DNA. TRBV21-1 represents a pseudogene. The CDR3 consists of 13 residues. CDR3 DNA: TGTGCCAGCAGCCACAGGGGTTCCTACGAGCAGTACTTC. It codes for CASSHRGSYEQYF.

The chain is built from TRBV5-6 and TRBJ2-2; TRBD1 is a possible D gene (6 bases). Between the trimmed V and J ends, which lost 4 bases and 1 base, there was a span of 14 bases. Germline V gene lookup returns CDR1 SGHDT and CDR2 YYEEEE. CDR3 length: 16 residues. The CDR3, as DNA: TGTGCCAGCAGCCGATGGGACATCCGGAACACCGGGGAGCTGTTTTTT. Amino acid sequence: CASSRWDIRNTGELFF.